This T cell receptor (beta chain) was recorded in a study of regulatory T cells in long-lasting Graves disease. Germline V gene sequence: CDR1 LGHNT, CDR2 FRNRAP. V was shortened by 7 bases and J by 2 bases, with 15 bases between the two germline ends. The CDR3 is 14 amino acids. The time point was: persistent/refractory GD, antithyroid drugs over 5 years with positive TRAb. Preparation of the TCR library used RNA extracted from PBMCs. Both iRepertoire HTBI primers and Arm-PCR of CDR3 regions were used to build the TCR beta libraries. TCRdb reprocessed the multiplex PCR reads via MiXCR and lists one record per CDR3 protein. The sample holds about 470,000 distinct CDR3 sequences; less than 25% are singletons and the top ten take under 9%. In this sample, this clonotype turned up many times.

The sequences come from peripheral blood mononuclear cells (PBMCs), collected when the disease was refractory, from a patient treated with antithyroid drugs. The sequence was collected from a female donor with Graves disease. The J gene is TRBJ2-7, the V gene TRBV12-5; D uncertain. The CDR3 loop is CASALYPPPYEQYF. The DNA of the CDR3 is TGTGCTAGTGCCCTATACCCACCTCCCTACGAGCAGTACTTC.